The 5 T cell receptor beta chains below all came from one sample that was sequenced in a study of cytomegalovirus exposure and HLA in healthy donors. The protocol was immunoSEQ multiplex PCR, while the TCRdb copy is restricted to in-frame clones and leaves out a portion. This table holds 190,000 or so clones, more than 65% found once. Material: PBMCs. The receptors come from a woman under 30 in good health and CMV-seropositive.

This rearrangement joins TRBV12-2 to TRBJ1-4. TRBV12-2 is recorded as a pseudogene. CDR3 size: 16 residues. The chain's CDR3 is CASRFTEGDRCEKLFF. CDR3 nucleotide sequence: TGTGCAAGTCGCTTTACCGAGGGAGATAGATGTGAAAAACTGTTTTTT.

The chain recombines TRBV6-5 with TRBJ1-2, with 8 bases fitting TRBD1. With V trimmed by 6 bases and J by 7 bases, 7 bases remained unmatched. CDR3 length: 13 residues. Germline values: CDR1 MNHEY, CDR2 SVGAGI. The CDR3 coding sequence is TGTGCCAGCAGGGGAACAGGGGGGGGTGGCTACACCTTC. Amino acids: CASRGTGGGGYTF.

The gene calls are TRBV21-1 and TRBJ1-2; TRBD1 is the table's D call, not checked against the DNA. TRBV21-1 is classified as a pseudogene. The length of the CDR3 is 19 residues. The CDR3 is CASSSRQREPTTGRDGYTF. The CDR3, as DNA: TGTGCCAGCAGCTCCCGGCAAAGAGAACCCACAACAGGGCGCGATGGCTACACCTTC.

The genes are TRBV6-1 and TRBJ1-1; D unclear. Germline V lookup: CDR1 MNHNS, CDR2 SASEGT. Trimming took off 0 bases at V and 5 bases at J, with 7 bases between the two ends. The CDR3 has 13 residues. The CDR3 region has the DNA TGTGCCAGCAGTGAAGCCCTTCGGACTGAAGCTTTCTTT. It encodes CASSEALRTEAFF.

The CDR3, as DNA: TGCGCCAGCAGCCAAGATCCGGGACTACGGGAGCTGTTTTTT. It specifies CASSQDPGLRELFF. The chain has TRBV4-1 and TRBJ2-2; 7 bases are a match to TRBD2. The trim removed 0 bases at V and 9 bases at J, leaving 4 bases unmatched. The germline V gene encodes CDR1 MGHRA and CDR2 YSYEKL. This CDR3 has 14 residues.